This TCR beta chain derives from a study of T-cell reconstitution after alpha-beta-depleted transplantation in children. Study-level points and caveats: In some patients, recipient T cells and intrathymic progenitors surviving conditioning explained high day-60 diversity. Several hundred rapidly expanded clones from non-depleted graft cells reportedly supplied alpha-beta T cells about two months post-transplant. One year after transplant, T-cell counts and diversity came mostly from newly produced T cells.

Unique molecular identifiers were built into the TCRbeta library. In TCRdb, the PCR reads were re-called with MiXCR into one record per CDR3 protein. The profile shows a few hundred thousand distinct CDR3 sequences, roughly 27% of them singletons. As regards this clonotype: Antigen unknown.

Trimming took off 6 bases at V and 9 bases at J, with 21 bases between the two ends. CDR3 length: 15 residues. V usage is TRBV12-3 or TRBV12-4 and J usage is TRBJ1-5; TRBD1 might be the D (5 bases). Sample: PBMCs, taken before TCRalphabeta/CD19-depleted stem cell transplant. The sequence was obtained from a boy younger than two with Wiskott-Aldrich syndrome, due to receive a stem cell transplant. The CDR3 DNA is TGTGCCAGCAGCCAAGGGGCCGGGGCGAAGCGGCCCCAGCATTTT. This sequence encodes CASSQGAGAKRPQHF.